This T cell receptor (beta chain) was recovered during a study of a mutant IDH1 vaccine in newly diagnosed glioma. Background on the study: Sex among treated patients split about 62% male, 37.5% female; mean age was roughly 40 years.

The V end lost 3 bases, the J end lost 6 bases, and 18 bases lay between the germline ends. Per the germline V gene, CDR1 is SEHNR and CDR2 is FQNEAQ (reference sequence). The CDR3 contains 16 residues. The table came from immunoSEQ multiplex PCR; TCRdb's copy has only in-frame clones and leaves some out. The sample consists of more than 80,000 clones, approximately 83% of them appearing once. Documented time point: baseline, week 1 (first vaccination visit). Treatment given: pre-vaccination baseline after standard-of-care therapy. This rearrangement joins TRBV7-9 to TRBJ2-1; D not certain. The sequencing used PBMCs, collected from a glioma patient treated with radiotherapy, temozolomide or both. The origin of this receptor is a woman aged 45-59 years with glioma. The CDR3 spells CASSLVRPTGSNEQFF. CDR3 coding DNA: TGTGCCAGCAGCTTGGTCCGCCCCACCGGTTCCAATGAGCAGTTCTTC. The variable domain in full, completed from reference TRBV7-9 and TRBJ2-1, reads DTGVSQNPRHKITKRGQNVTFRCDPISEHNRLYWYRQTLGQGPEFLTYFQNEAQLEKSRLLSDRFSAERPKGSFSTLEIQRTEQGDSAMYLCASSLVRPTGSNEQFFGPGTRLTVL.